This entry concerns a single TCR beta chain. No antigen is known for it. The sample is drawn from a study of CD4+ T cells in melanoma. Study findings and constraints: In melanoma, neoantigen-specific CD4+ T cells reportedly differed in differentiation state.

Trimming left V 4 bases short and J 2 bases short, with 14 bases between. CDR3 length equals 15 residues. The V gene's germline CDR1 is SGHDT and CDR2 YYEEEE. Sequencing used immunoSEQ multiplex PCR; TCRdb keeps in-frame clones, though not all of them. This repertoire shows 140,000 or so clones, over 90% found once; its top ten account for 1.5% to 1.9%. The V call is TRBV5-6, the J call TRBJ2-3, with D possibly TRBD1 on 6 matching bases. This receptor was obtained from a human donor with melanoma. CDR3 sequence reads: CASSTLQGNTDTQYF. The CDR3 DNA reads as TGTGCCAGCAGCACCTTACAGGGCAACACAGATACGCAGTATTTT.